The entry that follows covers one TCR beta chain sequence. Its antigen remains unidentified. This sample is part of a study of cytomegalovirus exposure and HLA in healthy donors. Study conclusions and caveats: In vitro experiments confirmed that three CMV-associated chains were specific for CMV antigens.

Researchers ran the PCR with 60 Vbeta and 13 Jbeta primers. Clones were sequenced by immunoSEQ multiplex PCR, and TCRdb holds only the in-frame ones, with some missing. This table holds 80,000 or so clones. The CDR3 consists of 16 residues. Germline V gene lookup returns CDR1 ENHRY and CDR2 SYGVKD. Trimming took 0 bases from V and 2 from J; bases not matched to a gene: 5. Input material: PBMCs. The chain has TRBV10-3 and TRBJ1-2; 8 bases align to TRBD1. This clonotype was sampled from a woman aged 25 to 39 in good health and CMV-seronegative. Here the CDR3 DNA reads TGTGCCATCAGTGAGTCCAAGGACAGGGAGAACTATGGCTACACCTTC. Protein sequence: CAISESKDRENYGYTF.